This T cell receptor (beta chain) was captured by sequencing in a study of cytomegalovirus exposure and HLA in healthy donors. The V gene lost 10 bases and the J gene lost 2 bases, with 11 bases spanning the gap. CDR3 size: 12 residues. The germline V gene encodes CDR1 ENHRY and CDR2 SYGVKD. This table comes from immunoSEQ multiplex PCR, and its TCRdb copy is limited to in-frame clones, with some not included. This repertoire shows under 110,000 clones, roughly nine tenths found once; its top ten account for less than 2%. Overall study findings and caveats: Rare TCR sequences dominated, though some public TCRs recurred in many donors. In vitro, three CMV-associated chains proved specific for CMV antigens. 164 TCR beta chains were listed as cytomegalovirus-associated.

About this clone: Its antigen is unidentified.

Sequencing was carried out using PBMCs. This chain uses TRBV10-3 with TRBJ1-2; D not certain. The receptor comes from a young woman in good health and CMV-seropositive. CDR3 DNA: TGTGCCACCCAGACTTACAACTATGGCTACACCTTC. Encoded protein: CATQTYNYGYTF.